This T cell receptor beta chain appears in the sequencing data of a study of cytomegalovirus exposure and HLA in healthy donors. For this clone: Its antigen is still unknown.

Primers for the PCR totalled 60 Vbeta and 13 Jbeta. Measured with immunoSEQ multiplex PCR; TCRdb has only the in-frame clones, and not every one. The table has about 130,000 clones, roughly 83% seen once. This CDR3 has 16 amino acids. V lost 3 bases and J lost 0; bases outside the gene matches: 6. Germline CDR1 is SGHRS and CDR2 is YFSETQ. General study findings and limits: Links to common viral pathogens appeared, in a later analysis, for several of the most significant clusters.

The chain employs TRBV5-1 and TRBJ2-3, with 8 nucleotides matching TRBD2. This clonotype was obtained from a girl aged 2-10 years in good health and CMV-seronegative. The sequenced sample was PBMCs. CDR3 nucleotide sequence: TGCGCCAGCAGCTACGGACTAGCATCAAGCACAGATACGCAGTATTTT. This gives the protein CASSYGLASSTDTQYF. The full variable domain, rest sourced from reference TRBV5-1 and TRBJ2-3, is KAGVTQTPRYLIKTRGQQVTLSCSPISGHRSVSWYQQTPGQGLQFLFEYFSETQRNKGNFPGRFSGRQFSNSRSEMNVSTLELGDSALYLCASSYGLASSTDTQYFGPGTRLTVL.